The sequence of this T cell receptor beta chain was determined in a study of response to subunit inactivated influenza vaccine. Only a few counts were recorded for this clonotype. MiXCR, run by TCRdb on the RT-PCR reads, gives a single entry per CDR3 protein. The data contain 180,000 or so distinct CDR3 sequences, 12% of them singletons. The sample also formed part of further work on T cells expressing NK-cell markers. This second report adds: UMIs were included in TCR beta cDNA generated by 5'RACE template switching. In sorted CD3+CD56+NKG2C+, CD3+CD56+NKG2C- and CD3+CD56-NKG2C+ T cells, TCR beta repertoires were obtained. Just one sequenced donor of eight was HCMV-seronegative, while seven were seropositive. These clonotypes, the leaders elsewhere, also led the CD3+CD56-NKG2C+ fraction in a few donors.

The receptor's source is a man over 45 who received an inactivated influenza vaccine. Sequences were derived from CD8+ T cells sorted from PBMCs, sampled roughly 12 days after vaccination.

The CDR3 region has the DNA TGTGCCTGGAGTTACGGGGTGGGCAATCAGCCCCAGCATTTT. It yields the protein CAWSYGVGNQPQHF. The V call is TRBV30, the J call TRBJ1-5; D is ambiguous. CDR3 length: 14 residues. V was clipped by 2 bases and J by 2 bases, with 10 bases between them. The germline V gene encodes CDR1 GTSNPN and CDR2 SVGIG (reference sequence).